This TCR beta chain was recovered during a study of HIV-infected patients and healthy controls. Reverse transcription used about 510 ng RNA and constant-region primers for alpha and beta. Separate chain-specific third strand synthesis with multiplexing indices produced the alpha and beta libraries. MiXCR, run by TCRdb on the 5' RACE reads, gives a single entry per CDR3 protein. The data show 10,000 to 12,000 distinct CDR3 sequences, with approximately 8% seen just once and about 5.7% held by the top ten. No cell fractionation was done, so the repertoire covers all unsorted peripheral blood T cells. As controls, fewer than 13 uninfected healthy donors gave samples, and several gave a couple of samples around 3 months apart. The study's findings and limits: In healthy controls, MAIT alpha CDR3s were common; in HIV+ repertoires, severely depleted. Compared with controls, mean Gini indices were significantly raised in HIV-infected repertoires, possibly indicating oligoclonality.

This clonotype was observed at least ten times. Its cognate antigen is unknown. Per germline, CDR1 DFQATT and CDR2 SNEGSKA (reference sequence). The CDR3 runs to 13 residues. With 6 bases removed from V and 2 bases from J, the gap between germline ends came to 12 bases. Sequencing used blood. The source is an adult in good health. J is TRBJ2-3 and V is TRBV20-1; TRBD1 might be the D (7 bases). The CDR3 region has the DNA TGCAGTGCCGCGGGACAGTTCACAGATACGCAGTATTTT. Encoded protein: CSAAGQFTDTQYF.